The rows below give T cell receptor beta chains drawn from one sample of a study of cytomegalovirus exposure and HLA in healthy donors. This table comes from immunoSEQ multiplex PCR, and its TCRdb copy is limited to in-frame clones, with some not included. The sample has around 170,000 clones; around three quarters are singletons. Sequencing used PBMCs. The receptor set was obtained from a middle-aged man in good health and CMV-seronegative. Both conserved end residues are part of each CDR3. The D gene is left open where the match is weak. Not every row has a clone size; where given, it reads once, few, many or a size class.

j_call v_call d_call clone_size cdr3_nt cdr3_aa
TRBJ1-5 TRBV27 TRBD1 NA TGTGCCAGCAGTCCTTCGGGACAGAACAATCAGCCCCAGCATTTT CASSPSGQNNQPQHF
TRBJ2-6 TRBV30 NA once TGTGCCTTAACACGGGGGTCTGGGGCCAACGTCCTGACTTTC CALTRGSGANVLTF
TRBJ1-2 TRBV28 NA few TGTGCCAGCAGCCCGGGGGTAGGTGGCTACACCTTC CASSPGVGGYTF
TRBJ2-7 TRBV14 TRBD1 NA TGTGCCAGCAGCCCCCTGACAGGGTCGGCCTACGAGCAGTACTTC CASSPLTGSAYEQYF
TRBJ2-5 TRBV5-4 TRBD1 few TGTGCCAGCAGCTTGCCGGGACAGGGTTCCCAAGAGACCCAGTACTTC CASSLPGQGSQETQYF
TRBJ2-2 TRBV4-2 TRBD1 NA TGTGCCAGCAGCCAAGAAACAGGGGGCCCCGGGGAGCTGTTTTTT CASSQETGGPGELFF
TRBJ2-2 TRBV4-1 TRBD2 NA TGCGCCAGCAGCCAAGACCCCGGGAGGGCCGCCGGGGAGCTGTTTTTT CASSQDPGRAAGELFF
TRBJ2-7 TRBV28 NA NA TGTGCCAGCAGTTACCGAGGGGGATGGCTCCCCTACGAGCAGTACTTC CASSYRGGWLPYEQYF
TRBJ2-7 TRBV7-8 NA NA TGTGCCAGCAGCGCCGGTGCGCGGGACGAGCAGTACTTC CASSAGARDEQYF
TRBJ2-7 TRBV27 TRBD1 NA TGTGCCAGCAGTTTATCGGGACAGGGGGCGTGGGGCTCCTACGAGCAGTACTTC CASSLSGQGAWGSYEQYF
TRBJ1-1 TRBV7-3 NA once TGTGCCAGCAGCCAAGCCTGGAACACTGAAGCTTTCTTT CASSQAWNTEAFF
TRBJ1-2 TRBV10-3 NA NA TGTGCCATCAGTGAGACGAGGACTAGGGATGGCTACACCTTC CAISETRTRDGYTF
TRBJ1-2 TRBV9 NA once TGTGCCAGCAGCGTAGCTTACCAGGGTCTCGGCTACACCTTC CASSVAYQGLGYTF
TRBJ2-7 TRBV28 NA NA TGTGCCAGCAGTCCCCTTCAAGGGCGGGTTACCTACGAGCAGTACTTC CASSPLQGRVTYEQYF
TRBJ2-6 TRBV19 NA few TGTGCCAGTAGCTTCCTGGGCCAGGGTGGGGCCAACGTCCTGACTTTC CASSFLGQGGANVLTF
TRBJ2-5 TRBV11-2 TRBD1 NA TGTGCCAGCAGCTTATTTTGGACAGGGGGGCAAGAGACCCAGTACTTC CASSLFWTGGQETQYF
TRBJ2-2 TRBV29-1 NA NA TGCAGCGCTACTACCGGGACTTCAACCGGGGAGCTGTTTTTT CSATTGTSTGELFF
TRBJ1-4 TRBV25-1 NA NA TGTGCCAGCAGTGCCCTGGAGGCGCGTAATGAAAAACTGTTTTTT CASSALEARNEKLFF
TRBJ1-1 TRBV14 NA NA TGTGCCAGCAGCCAAGACGCGGGGGGATTTGAAGCTTTCTTT CASSQDAGGFEAFF
TRBJ2-5 TRBV6-7 TRBD2 NA TGTGCCAGCAGAGCGGGAGGGGGGCTGGAGACCCAGTACTTC CASRAGGGLETQYF
TRBJ1-4 TRBV9 NA NA TGTGCCAGCAGCCCCCGGGTAGGGGCTCCAAATGAAAAACTGTTTTTT CASSPRVGAPNEKLFF
TRBJ2-5 TRBV10-3 NA once TGTGCCATCAGCCTGACAGGAATTCAAGAGACCCAGTACTTC CAISLTGIQETQYF
TRBJ2-1 TRBV6-5 NA NA TGTGCCGTGGGCCATAATGAGCAGTTCTTC CAVGHNEQFF
TRBJ1-1 TRBV21-1 NA NA TGTGCCAGCAGCAATTTGAACGGACAGGGTATAGCTTTCTTT CASSNLNGQGIAFF
TRBJ1-2 TRBV15 TRBD1 few TGTGCCACCAGCCAGACAGGGAGTTATGGCTACACCTTC CATSQTGSYGYTF
TRBJ2-3 TRBV5-1 NA NA TGCGCCAGCAGCTCGGCCGGGGCTAGCGAGACTAGCACAGATACGCAGTATTTT CASSSAGASETSTDTQYF
TRBJ2-3 TRBV25-1 TRBD2 NA TGTGCCAGCAGTGCTAGCGGAAGAATACGAGATACGCAGTATTTT CASSASGRIRDTQYF
TRBJ1-4 TRBV7-9 TRBD1 NA TGTGCCAGCAGCTCCTCCACAGGGGTGGCTGAAAAACTGTTTTTT CASSSSTGVAEKLFF
TRBJ2-7 TRBV1 NA NA TGCACCAGCAGCCATCCTTCACTAGCGGGTCCCTACGAGCAGTACTTC CTSSHPSLAGPYEQYF
TRBJ1-2 TRBV12-5 NA NA TGTGCTAGTGGTCTTAACTATGGCTACACCTTC CASGLNYGYTF
TRBJ2-3 TRBV7-9 NA once TGTGCCAGCAGCCCATTCGTGAGAGCGGCCTTCACAGATACGCAGTATTTT CASSPFVRAAFTDTQYF
TRBJ2-5 TRBV27 TRBD2 NA TGTGCCAGCAGTTTAAGGGGGGCGGGGGGAGGGCGGGAGACCCAGTACTTC CASSLRGAGGGRETQYF
TRBJ1-1 TRBV5-1 NA NA TGCGCCAGCAGCTTGGGTTTGGTGGGCTCTGAAGCTTTCTTT CASSLGLVGSEAFF
TRBJ1-2 TRBV5-6 TRBD1 NA TGTGCCAGCAGCATCGGACAGGGGCATGGCTACACCTTC CASSIGQGHGYTF
TRBJ2-7 TRBV5-1 TRBD1 NA TGCGCCAGCAGCCCAGGGGACAGAGATATCTACGAGCAGTACTTC CASSPGDRDIYEQYF
TRBJ2-3 TRBV27 NA NA TGTGCCAGCAGTTTATACGGGTCGCTTAGCACAGATACGCAGTATTTT CASSLYGSLSTDTQYF
TRBJ1-5 TRBV19 TRBD1 NA TGTGCCAGTAACGACCCGCCCGGGACAGGGAACCAGCCCCAGCATTTT CASNDPPGTGNQPQHF
TRBJ1-2 TRBV30 NA few TGTGCCTGGGGCCTAAGGGGATCCGGCTACACCTTC CAWGLRGSGYTF
TRBJ2-7 TRBV7-9 TRBD2 NA TGTGCCAGCAGCTTCGCGGGAGGGTCCTACGAGCAGTACTTC CASSFAGGSYEQYF
TRBJ2-2 TRBV5-4 TRBD2 once TGTGCCAGCAGCCAGGGACTAGCGGGAGCGAACGGGGAGCTGTTTTTT CASSQGLAGANGELFF
TRBJ1-1 TRBV28 TRBD1 NA TGTGCCAGCAGTCTGGGACAGACTAACACTGAAGCTTTCTTT CASSLGQTNTEAFF
TRBJ1-2 TRBV28 NA NA TGTGCCAGCAGTTTGGGAGGGGCAGGGGCCTTCGGCACCTTC CASSLGGAGAFGTF
TRBJ1-1 TRBV11-1 TRBD1 NA TGTGCCAGCAGCTTGATGACAGGGGAGAACGCTGAAGCTTTCTTT CASSLMTGENAEAFF
TRBJ2-7 TRBV6-5 NA NA TGTGCCAGCAGTTACTCGGTGGGGGGCTACGAGCAGTACTTC CASSYSVGGYEQYF
TRBJ2-3 TRBV18 NA NA TGTGCCAGCTCACCAGTCTCGAGACTTTACACAGATACGCAGTATTTT CASSPVSRLYTDTQYF
TRBJ1-6 TRBV10-1 TRBD1 NA TGCGCCAGCAGCGACGGACAGGGATTAAATTCACCCCTCCACTTT CASSDGQGLNSPLHF
TRBJ1-6 TRBV5-1 NA NA TGCGCCAGCAGCTTGGTTGTGGGGGGTTCCGGTTCACCCCTCCACTTT CASSLVVGGSGSPLHF
TRBJ2-7 TRBV7-3 TRBD1 NA TGTGCCAGCAGCTTAGACAGGGGGCCCTACGAGCAGTACTTC CASSLDRGPYEQYF